This is a list of T cell receptor beta chains from one sample in a study of shared clonotypes between healthy human individuals. Some clones are missing from TCRdb's copy, which holds only in-frame ones; the method was immunoSEQ multiplex PCR. The table lists about 2.3 million clones, 85% to 95% of them singletons. The sequenced material came from naive CD4+ T cells from PBMCs. Receptor source: a man aged 18-30 years in good health. Some clones in this sample may be carry-over from other donors' samples. The CDR3 runs from the conserved cysteine through the conserved F or W. D genes are given only for firm matches. Clone size is given for some rows only: seen once, a few or many times, or a class if the clone is expanded.

>-|15|TRBJ2-3|TRBV11-2|-
CASSLASSRTDTQYF
TGTGCCAGCAGCCTCGCGTCGTCCCGCACAGATACGCAGTATTTT
>-|14|TRBJ2-2|TRBV28|-
CASDSPTSVGELFF
TGTGCCAGCGACTCCCCCACATCGGTCGGGGAGCTGTTTTTT
>-|14|TRBJ2-5|TRBV2|-
CASSEYPPPGTQYF
TGTGCCAGCAGTGAATACCCTCCTCCGGGGACCCAGTACTTC
>-|13|TRBJ2-7|TRBV19|TRBD2
CASSSSGRPEQYF
TGTGCCAGTAGTTCTAGCGGGAGACCCGAGCAGTACTTC
>-|14|TRBJ2-7|TRBV28|-
CASSMWTDSYEQYF
TGTGCCAGCAGTATGTGGACAGACTCCTACGAGCAGTACTTC
>-|14|TRBJ2-7|TRBV28|-
CASSLTGRLYEQYF
TGTGCCAGCAGCCTAACTGGGAGATTATACGAGCAGTACTTC
>-|13|TRBJ1-1|TRBV30|-
CAWKLGANTEAFF
TGTGCCTGGAAGTTAGGGGCCAACACTGAAGCTTTCTTT
>-|15|TRBJ2-7|TRBV10-1|TRBD1
CASSESPGQGYEQYF
TGCGCCAGCAGTGAGTCACCGGGACAGGGCTACGAGCAGTACTTC
>-|14|TRBJ2-7|TRBV9|TRBD2
CASSVDSGRFEQYF
TGTGCCAGCAGCGTTGATAGCGGGCGTTTCGAGCAGTACTTC
>once|13|TRBJ1-3|TRBV11-2|-
CASSFTGGNTIYF
TGTGCCAGCAGCTTCACGGGAGGAAACACCATATATTTT
>-|13|TRBJ2-7|TRBV11-2|-
CASSLEREEPQYF
TGTGCCAGCAGCTTAGAGAGGGAGGAGCCGCAGTACTTC
>-|13|TRBJ2-7|TRBV5-6|-
CASSGRITYEQYF
TGTGCCAGCAGTGGGCGGATTACCTACGAGCAGTACTTC
>-|12|TRBJ1-2|TRBV11-2|-
CASSWAADGYTF
TGTGCCAGCAGCTGGGCCGCCGATGGCTACACCTTC
>-|16|TRBJ2-1|TRBV6-1|TRBD2
CASSGRLARAYNEQFF
TGTGCCAGCAGTGGGAGACTAGCGAGGGCCTACAATGAGCAGTTCTTC
>once|13|TRBJ1-1|TRBV15|-
CATSRTRNTEAFF
TGTGCCACCAGCAGAACTCGGAACACTGAAGCTTTCTTT
>-|16|TRBJ2-1|TRBV9|TRBD2
CASSVTAGASYNEQFF
TGTGCCAGCAGCGTAACCGCGGGAGCCTCCTACAATGAGCAGTTCTTC
>-|15|TRBJ2-2|TRBV7-2|-
CASSLVRGFTGELFF
TGTGCCAGCAGCTTAGTGAGGGGCTTCACCGGGGAGCTGTTTTTT
>few|15|TRBJ1-1|TRBV27|TRBD1
CASSSWDREYTEAFF
TGTGCCAGCAGTTCATGGGACAGGGAGTACACTGAAGCTTTCTTT
>once|11|TRBJ2-1|TRBV20-1|-
CSAKGGYEQFF
TGCAGTGCTAAAGGGGGATATGAGCAGTTCTTC
>-|15|TRBJ2-3|TRBV6-5|TRBD2
CASMASGRRWDTQYF
TGTGCCAGCATGGCTAGCGGGAGACGGTGGGATACGCAGTATTTT
>-|13|TRBJ1-4|TRBV5-1|-
CASSVSAAEKLFF
TGCGCCAGCAGCGTTAGTGCCGCGGAAAAACTGTTTTTT
>-|16|TRBJ2-3|TRBV6-6|TRBD2
CASSSYSGAITDTQYF
TGTGCCAGCAGTTCATATAGCGGGGCCATTACAGATACGCAGTATTTT